A selection of T cell receptor beta chains follows, all from one sample in a study of T cells in Graves' hyperthyroidism and ophthalmopathy. One entry per CDR3 protein, called by TCRdb with MiXCR from the multiplex PCR reads. Among hundreds of thousands of distinct CDR3 sequences listed, roughly 20% were seen once. Sequencing was carried out using blood. The source is a man aged 25-40 years with Graves' ophthalmopathy. Each CDR3 is given with its conserved first and last residue. Each record gives: clone size, V gene, J gene, D gene, CDR3 protein, CDR3 DNA. The D gene is left open where the match is weak. Only part of the rows carry a size: once, few, many, or a class if the clone is expanded.

many	TRBV30	TRBJ1-4	-	CAWERGAGREKLFF	TGTGCCTGGGAAAGGGGGGCAGGACGAGAAAAACTGTTTTTT
many	TRBV7-8	TRBJ2-1	TRBD2	CASSLGSTSGEQFF	TGTGCCAGCAGCTTAGGAAGTACTAGCGGTGAGCAGTTCTTC
few	TRBV6-1	TRBJ1-4	TRBD1	CASRTDRQLNEKLFF	TGTGCCAGCAGAACGGACAGGCAACTAAATGAAAAACTGTTTTTT
-	TRBV3-1	TRBJ1-4	-	CASSQELGQKVGDEKLFF	TGTGCCAGCAGCCAAGAACTTGGGCAAAAAGTAGGGGATGAAAAACTGTTTTTT
-	TRBV11-2	TRBJ2-1	-	CASSLKGRGELVRNEQFF	TGTGCCAGCAGCTTAAAGGGGCGGGGCGAGTTAGTTAGGAATGAGCAGTTCTTC
few	TRBV7-8	TRBJ1-6	-	CASSASTETRSPLHF	TGTGCCAGCAGCGCATCGACAGAAACACGTTCACCCCTCCACTTT
-	TRBV6-1	TRBJ1-1	-	CASSQGVRTTEAFF	TGTGCCAGCAGTCAAGGGGTTAGGACCACTGAAGCTTTCTTT
-	TRBV5-5	TRBJ2-7	-	CASSPNSGLTYEQYF	TGTGCCAGCAGCCCGAATAGTGGGTTGACCTACGAGCAGTACTTC
-	TRBV10-3	TRBJ2-1	-	CAISERERPNEQFF	TGTGCCATCAGTGAGCGGGAGAGGCCCAATGAGCAGTTCTTC
-	TRBV30	TRBJ2-7	-	CAWSLLTEQYF	TGTGCCTGGAGCCTGCTAACTGAGCAGTACTTC
many	TRBV30	TRBJ2-1	-	CAWSVLLGGQFF	TGTGCCTGGAGTGTACTTCTCGGCGGACAGTTCTTC
once	TRBV7-9	TRBJ2-1	-	CASSLVQPLEQFF	TGTGCCAGCAGCTTAGTACAACCTCTTGAGCAGTTCTTC
-	TRBV30	TRBJ1-1	-	CAWSDPTWDLNTEAFF	TGTGCCTGGAGTGACCCAACTTGGGATCTGAACACTGAAGCTTTCTTT
-	TRBV20-1	TRBJ1-1	-	CSASNPRGTEAFF	TGCAGTGCTAGTAACCCCCGGGGGACTGAAGCTTTCTTT
many	TRBV11-2	TRBJ2-3	-	CASRPPGERTDTQYF	TGTGCCAGCAGACCCCCGGGAGAACGGACAGATACGCAGTATTTT
many	TRBV7-3	TRBJ2-3	-	CASSPSVGTDTQYF	TGTGCCAGCAGCCCAAGCGTTGGAACAGATACGCAGTATTTT
-	TRBV20-1	TRBJ2-3	TRBD2	CSARGLAVGTDTQYF	TGCAGTGCTAGGGGTCTAGCGGTCGGCACAGATACGCAGTATTTT
few	TRBV29-1	TRBJ2-1	-	CSVELRHEQFF	TGCAGCGTTGAACTCCGCCATGAGCAGTTCTTC
-	TRBV18	TRBJ1-2	-	CASSPPRAQHGYTF	TGTGCCAGCTCACCGCCCCGGGCGCAGCATGGCTACACCTTC
few	TRBV6-2/TRBV6-3	TRBJ2-2	-	CASSYSIWNTGELFF	TGTGCCAGCAGTTACTCGATTTGGAACACCGGGGAGCTGTTTTTT
few	TRBV18	TRBJ2-5	-	CASQPIMSGGETQYF	TGTGCCAGCCAACCAATCATGAGCGGTGGAGAGACCCAGTACTTC
few	TRBV7-9	TRBJ2-5	-	CASSLGLVKTQYF	TGTGCCAGCAGCTTAGGACTAGTAAAGACCCAGTACTTC
many	TRBV3-1	TRBJ1-5	-	CASSQDLGAQPQHF	TGTGCCAGCAGCCAAGATCTCGGGGCTCAGCCCCAGCATTTT
many	TRBV27	TRBJ2-1	-	CASSFVRSSYNEQFF	TGTGCCAGCAGTTTTGTTAGGAGCTCCTACAATGAGCAGTTCTTC
-	TRBV5-1	TRBJ1-4	-	CASSGSRGGEKLFF	TGCGCCAGCAGCGGATCGAGAGGGGGGGAAAAACTGTTTTTT
-	TRBV5-1	TRBJ1-2	-	CASSSDVNYGYTF	TGCGCCAGCAGCTCGGATGTTAACTATGGCTACACCTTC
-	TRBV2	TRBJ1-2	TRBD1	CAGRDRADGYTF	TGTGCGGGCAGGGACAGGGCTGATGGCTACACCTTC
few	TRBV7-2	TRBJ1-2	-	CASSSSGAAGYGYTF	TGTGCCAGCAGCTCTTCAGGGGCGGCGGGGTATGGCTACACCTTC
few	TRBV7-2	TRBJ1-2	-	CASSIRGGYTF	TGTGCCAGCAGCATCAGGGGAGGCTACACCTTC
few	TRBV12-3/TRBV12-4	TRBJ1-5	TRBD1	CASSLGGQPYSNQPQHF	TGTGCCAGCAGTTTAGGGGGACAGCCATATAGCAATCAGCCCCAGCATTTT
-	TRBV7-8	TRBJ1-5	-	CASSLGTNNGNQPQHF	TGTGCCAGCAGCCTCGGAACAAATAATGGCAATCAGCCCCAGCATTTT
many	TRBV28	TRBJ1-1	-	CASSSIGGKGAFF	TGTGCCAGCAGTTCCATCGGCGGGAAGGGGGCTTTCTTT